This T cell receptor (beta chain) stems from a study of CD8 T cells in ankylosing spondylitis. TCRdb itself ran the 5' RACE reads through MiXCR, one entry per CDR3 protein. The sample has around 150,000 distinct CDR3 sequences, around two fifths seen once. Details on this clonotype: Its antigen is as yet unknown.

V lost 5 bases to trimming and J lost 6 bases; unmatched junction nucleotides: 7. The length of the CDR3 is 15 residues. The V gene's germline CDR1 is SGHVS and CDR2 FNYEAQ. Study observations and caveats: Past studies reported some motif variants in reactive arthritis synovial fluid and blood.

The clonotype comes from a male donor with ankylosing spondylitis. Specimen: synovial fluid, either unsorted or a sorted T cell fraction (not recorded which). The chain uses TRBV7-6 and TRBJ1-6, with TRBD1 identical over 7 bases. The CDR3 DNA reads TGTGCCAGCAGCCCTAGACAGGGTTTTAATTCACCCCTCCACTTT. This gives the protein CASSPRQGFNSPLHF.